The 24 T cell receptor beta chains below all came from one sample that was sequenced in a study of blood T cell repertoires in COVID-19. The table came from immunoSEQ multiplex PCR; TCRdb's copy has only in-frame clones and leaves some out. The table lists some 48,000 clones, about 85% of them singletons, with around 25% in the top ten. What was sequenced was peripheral blood. Receptors originate from an elderly woman in a cohort sampled during active or convalescent COVID-19.

This chain joins TRBV12-3 or TRBV12-4 and TRBJ2-6; D not resolved. The CDR3 extends over 13 amino acids. V was shortened by 7 bases and J by 3 bases, with 7 bases between the two germline ends. CDR3 loop: CASTKLGANVLTF. The CDR3, as DNA: TGTGCCAGCACCAAACTTGGGGCCAACGTCCTGACTTTC.

This clone showed up just once. CDR3 sequence: CASSLRLLSEQFF. CDR3 coding DNA: TGTGCCAGCAGTCTGAGACTCCTCTCTGAGCAGTTCTTC. V gene TRBV27 combines with J gene TRBJ2-1; no clear D. CDR1 is MNHEY and CDR2 is SMNVEV in the germline V gene (reference sequence). The CDR3 has 13 amino acids. V lost 5 bases and J lost 9, with 14 bases in between.

In this sample, this clone turned up once. The V and J genes are TRBV10-3 and TRBJ1-1, with a weak D call TRBD1 (5 bases). Per the germline V gene, CDR1 is ENHRY and CDR2 is SYGVKD. The CDR3 runs to 12 residues. Trimming removed 5 bases from V and 5 bases from J, with 9 bases in between. This CDR3 reads CAISSQGTEAFF. Written as DNA, the CDR3 is TGTGCCATCAGTTCTCAGGGTACTGAAGCTTTCTTT.

The chain links TRBV30 to TRBJ1-1; 7 bases map to TRBD1. This CDR3 has 14 amino acids. Germline CDR1 and CDR2: GTSNPN and SVGIG (reference sequence). Trimming cost V 5 bases and J 0 bases; bases outside gene matches: 6. CDR3 protein: CAWGRGPMNTEAFF. CDR3 bases: TGTGCCTGGGGGAGGGGGCCGATGAACACTGAAGCTTTCTTT.

V and J are TRBV10-3 and TRBJ2-1; 10 bases fit TRBD1. V lost 9 bases to trimming and J lost 4 bases; unmatched junction nucleotides: 12. The CDR3 has 16 residues. Germline V lookup: CDR1 ENHRY, CDR2 SYGVKD. This chain's CDR3 is CAISGQGNNGYNEQFF. The CDR3 region has the DNA TGTGCCATATCGGGACAGGGGAATAATGGGTACAATGAGCAGTTCTTC.

The chain links TRBV11-2 to TRBJ2-1; unclear D gene. The germline gives CDR1 SGHAT, CDR2 FQNNGV. The CDR3 is 12 residues long. Trimming shortened V by 2 bases and J by 8 bases, and 7 bases separated the two germline ends. CDR3 region: CASSLFGHEQFF. CDR3 sequence (DNA): TGTGCCAGCAGCTTATTTGGCCATGAGCAGTTCTTC.

The chain has TRBV3-1 (or the pseudogene TRBV3-2) and TRBJ1-2; D perhaps matches TRBD1 (6 bases). Germline values: CDR1 LGHDT, CDR2 YNNKEL (reference sequence). The CDR3 spans 13 residues. Trimming removed 5 bases at V and 2 bases at J, with 9 bases between. The CDR3 loop is CASSSDRNYGYTF. CDR3 coding DNA: TGTGCCAGCAGCTCGGACAGAAACTATGGCTACACCTTC.

The V gene is TRBV6-5, the J gene TRBJ1-4; D is perhaps TRBD1 (5 bases). Germline V CDR1 and CDR2: MNHEY, SVGAGI. The CDR3 covers 14 residues. The ends were cut back, 2 bases at V and 1 base at J, with 5 bases in the middle. In nucleotides, the CDR3 is TGTGCCAGCAGTTACAGGGGAACTAATGAAAAACTGTTTTTT. It translates to CASSYRGTNEKLFF.

The chain couples TRBV6-5 to TRBJ2-2; no reliable D call. The CDR3 consists of 13 residues. Between the trimmed V and J ends, which lost 5 bases and 5 bases, there was a span of 9 bases. From germline, CDR1 is MNHEY and CDR2 SVGAGI. The CDR3 sequence is CASSKSGTGELFF. The DNA of the CDR3 is TGTGCCAGCAGTAAATCCGGGACCGGGGAGCTGTTTTTT.

This clone was picked up a small number of times. The rearrangement uses TRBV6-1 and TRBJ1-2, with D hard to call. V lost 1 base, J lost 8 bases, and 17 bases lay in between. CDR3 length: 15 residues. Germline CDR1 reads MNHNS; CDR2 reads SASEGT. The DNA for the CDR3 is TGTGCCAGCAGTGAAGGGTACCACCCCCGAGGCGGCTACACCTTC. Encoded protein: CASSEGYHPRGGYTF.

The J gene is TRBJ2-1, the V gene TRBV5-1; TRBD2 might be the D (5 bases). The germline CDR1 and CDR2 sequences are SGHRS and YFSETQ. The CDR3 runs to 16 residues. V lost 0 bases, J lost 3 bases, and 13 bases lay in between. The CDR3: CASSLAVGGLYNEQFF. In DNA form, the CDR3 reads TGCGCCAGCAGCTTGGCGGTAGGTGGACTCTACAATGAGCAGTTCTTC.

The chain couples TRBV27 to TRBJ2-7; 8 bases map to TRBD1. The CDR3 spans 14 residues. The V and J ends lost 6 bases and 0 bases, in that order; junction bases with no gene match: 4. Germline V gene sequence: CDR1 MNHEY, CDR2 SMNVEV (reference sequence). The CDR3 DNA reads TGTGCCAGCAGGACAGACAGGGGCTCCTACGAGCAGTACTTC. Its translation: CASRTDRGSYEQYF.

The chain carries TRBV7-9 and TRBJ1-1, with TRBD1 matching 7 bases. The length of the CDR3 is 14 residues. Germline trimming cut 4 bases from V and 2 bases from J; bases unmatched to any gene: 4. The germline CDR1 and CDR2 sequences are SEHNR and FQNEAQ (reference sequence). The CDR3 spells CASSSEGANTEAFF. The CDR3 DNA reads as TGTGCCAGCAGCTCCGAGGGGGCTAACACTGAAGCTTTCTTT.

For the CDR3, the DNA is TGTGCCAGCAGTCCACTCTCAGGGCAACACTACACCTTC. Its translation: CASSPLSGQHYTF. This chain joins TRBV6-5 and TRBJ1-2, with D possibly TRBD1 on 5 matching bases. V lost 5 bases, J lost 10 bases, and 17 bases lay in between. Germline V gene lookup returns CDR1 MNHEY and CDR2 SVGAGI. The CDR3 runs to 13 residues.

The chain carries TRBV9 and TRBJ2-1, with 10 bases aligning to TRBD2. Germline loops: CDR1 SGDLS, CDR2 YYNGEE. The CDR3 sequence is 15 residues long. J lost 10 bases, V lost 3 bases, and 10 bases had no gene match. The CDR3 is CASSASYKLAGEQFF. In nucleotides, the CDR3 is TGTGCCAGCAGCGCCTCATATAAACTAGCGGGAGAGCAGTTCTTC. The whole variable domain, filled in from reference TRBV9 and TRBJ2-1, reads DSGVTQTPKHLITATGQRVTLRCSPRSGDLSVYWYQQSLDQGLQFLIQYYNGEERAKGNILERFSAQQFPDLHSELNLSSLELGDSALYFCASSASYKLAGEQFFGPGTRLTVL.

The chain is built from TRBV9 and TRBJ2-1; TRBD1 agrees at 9 bases. The V gene's germline CDR1 is SGDLS and CDR2 YYNGEE. V dropped 0 bases and J dropped 3; count of bases not matched to a gene: 7. This CDR3 region has 17 residues. The CDR3 DNA is TGTGCCAGCAGCGTAGACTTTAGGGGACAGGGCTACAATGAGCAGTTCTTC. This sequence encodes CASSVDFRGQGYNEQFF.

The V and J genes are TRBV25-1 and TRBJ2-4, with 11 bases aligning to TRBD1. The CDR3 is 16 amino acids. The ends lost 6 bases at V and 7 bases at J; junction bases unmatched: 11. Germline loops: CDR1 MGHDK, CDR2 SYGVNS. The CDR3 DNA is TGTGCCAGCAGACCGACCTCCCGGGACAGGGGGAACATTCAGTACTTC. Its translation is CASRPTSRDRGNIQYF.

The genes are TRBV6-2 or TRBV6-3 and TRBJ1-1; no clear D gene. V shed 2 bases and J shed 6 bases, with 10 bases lying between them. Per the germline V gene, CDR1 is MNHEY and CDR2 is SVGEGT. This CDR3 is built from 13 residues. Here the CDR3 DNA reads TGTGCCAGCAGTTACCCGACACAACCTGAAGCTTTCTTT. Its translation: CASSYPTQPEAFF.

This clone occurred once. The chain couples TRBV12-3 or TRBV12-4 to TRBJ1-5; possibly TRBD1 for D (6 bases). CDR3 length: 12 amino acids. Trimming pared 3 bases from V and 10 bases from J, leaving 10 bases between. CDR3: CASSLTGVPQHF. The CDR3 nucleotides read TGTGCCAGCAGTTTGACAGGAGTTCCCCAGCATTTT.

The chain carries TRBV3-1 (or the pseudogene TRBV3-2) and TRBJ1-1; 7 bases agree with TRBD1. The junction had 5 bases not matched to a gene; V was cut back by 7 bases and J by 0 bases. The germline V gene encodes CDR1 LGHDT and CDR2 YNNKEL (reference sequence). The CDR3 contains 14 residues. The CDR3: CASTRQGMNTEAFF. CDR3 nucleotides: TGTGCCAGCACCCGACAGGGAATGAACACTGAAGCTTTCTTT.

V is TRBV7-8 and J is TRBJ1-1; D not certain. CDR3 length: 15 residues. Germline-derived CDR1 and CDR2 are SGHVS and FQNEAQ. Trimming pared 1 base from V and 0 bases from J, leaving 9 bases between. The CDR3 nucleotides read TGTGCCAGCAGCTTAGAGAGGGCAGTGAACACTGAAGCTTTCTTT. Protein product: CASSLERAVNTEAFF.

J is TRBJ2-4 and V is TRBV2; D might be TRBD1 (5 bases). The V end was cut by 6 bases, the J end by 6 bases, with 9 bases between. This CDR3 has 12 amino acids. CDR1 and CDR2 from the germline V gene are SNHLY and FYNNEI. The CDR3 reads CASRTAGNIQYF. Here the CDR3 DNA reads TGTGCCAGCAGGACAGCAGGAAACATTCAGTACTTC.

This chain connects TRBV6-1 to TRBJ1-6, with a weak D call TRBD1 (5 bases). The CDR3 is 14 residues long. Trimming cost V 3 bases and J 6 bases, with 9 bases left between them. Germline CDR1 and CDR2: MNHNS and SASEGT. The CDR3 region has the DNA TGTGCCAGCAGTGATATCGGGGGTAATTCACCCCTCCACTTT. Its translation: CASSDIGGNSPLHF.

The CDR3 DNA follows: TGTGCCAGCAGCTTAGATCAGGGGGCTAGCTATACGCAGTATTTT. Amino acid sequence: CASSLDQGASYTQYF. V is TRBV11-2 and J is TRBJ2-3; TRBD1 agrees at 8 bases. The V gene's germline CDR1 is SGHAT and CDR2 FQNNGV. The CDR3 extends over 15 amino acids. Trimming cost V 0 bases and J 7 bases; bases outside gene matches: 6.